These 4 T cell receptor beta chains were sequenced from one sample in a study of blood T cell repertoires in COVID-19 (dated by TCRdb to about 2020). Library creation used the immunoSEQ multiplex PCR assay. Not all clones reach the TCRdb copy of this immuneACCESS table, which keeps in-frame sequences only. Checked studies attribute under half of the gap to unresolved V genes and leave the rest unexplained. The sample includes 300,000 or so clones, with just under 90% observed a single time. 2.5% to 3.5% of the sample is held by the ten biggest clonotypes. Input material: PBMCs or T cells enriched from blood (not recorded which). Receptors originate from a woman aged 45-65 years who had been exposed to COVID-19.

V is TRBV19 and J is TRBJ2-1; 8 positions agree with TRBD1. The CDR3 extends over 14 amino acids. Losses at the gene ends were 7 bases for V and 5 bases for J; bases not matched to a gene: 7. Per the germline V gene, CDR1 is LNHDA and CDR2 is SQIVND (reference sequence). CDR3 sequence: CASKEGQENNEQFF. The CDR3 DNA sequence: TGTGCCAGTAAGGAGGGACAGGAGAACAATGAGCAGTTCTTC.

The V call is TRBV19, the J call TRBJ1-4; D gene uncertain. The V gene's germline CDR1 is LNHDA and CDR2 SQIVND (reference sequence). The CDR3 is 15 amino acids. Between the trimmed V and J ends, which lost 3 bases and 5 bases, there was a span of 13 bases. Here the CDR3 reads CASSMVRERNEKLFF. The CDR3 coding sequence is TGTGCCAGTAGTATGGTCCGGGAGAGGAATGAAAAACTGTTTTTT. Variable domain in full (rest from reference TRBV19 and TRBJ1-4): DGGITQSPKYLFRKEGQNVTLSCEQNLNHDAMYWYRQDPGQGLRLIYYSQIVNDFQKGDIAEGYSVSREKKESFPLTVTSAQKNPTAFYLCASSMVRERNEKLFFGSGTQLSVL.

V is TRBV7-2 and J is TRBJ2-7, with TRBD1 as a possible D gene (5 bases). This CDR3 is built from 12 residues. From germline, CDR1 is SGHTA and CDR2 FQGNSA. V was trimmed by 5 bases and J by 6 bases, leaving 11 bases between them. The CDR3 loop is CASSTGAVEQYF. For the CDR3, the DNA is TGTGCCAGCAGCACTGGGGCGGTCGAGCAGTACTTC.

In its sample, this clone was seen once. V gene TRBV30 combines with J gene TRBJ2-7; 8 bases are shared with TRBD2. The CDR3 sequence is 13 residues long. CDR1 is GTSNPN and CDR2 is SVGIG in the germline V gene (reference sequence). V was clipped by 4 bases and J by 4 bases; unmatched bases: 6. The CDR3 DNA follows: TGTGCCTGGAACCTCGGGGGGGGTTACGAGCAGTACTTC. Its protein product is CAWNLGGGYEQYF.